The 16 T cell receptor beta chains in this list originate from one sample, sequenced in a study of molecular identifiers for immune sequencing clone quantification. TCRdb fed the PCR reads into MiXCR, producing one record per CDR3 protein. The sample has hundreds of thousands of distinct CDR3 sequences, 25% seen once; the top ten hold 0.78%. Specimen: naive CD8+ T cells from blood, with Jurkat cell RNA spiked in. The subset was: FACS-sorted CD8+CD4-CCR7+CD45RA+ naive T cells. The receptors come from a human donor in good health. Some libraries in this study had Jurkat cell RNA spiked in.

The chain uses TRBV4-2 and TRBJ1-1, with D maybe TRBD1 (6 bases). CDR1 and CDR2 from the germline V gene are LGHNA and YNFKEQ. Trimming stripped 0 bases from V and 4 bases from J, with 24 bases between. This CDR3 contains 19 residues. CDR3 sequence (DNA): TGTGCCAGCAGCCAAGAAGGGGGGATGGCAGGGCTGTTGGGCACTGAAGCTTTCTTT. Encoded protein: CASSQEGGMAGLLGTEAFF.

Details on this clonotype: The junction departs from the called germline gene at one end, perhaps through a read error. The rearrangement uses TRBV6-2 or TRBV6-3 and TRBJ2-5; 7 nucleotides align to TRBD2. Germline CDR1 is MNHEY and CDR2 is SVGEGT. This CDR3 is 16 amino acids long. The CDR3 DNA follows: TGTGCCAGCAGTTACGAGGGACTAAAAAACCAAGAGACCCCGTACTTC. Amino acid sequence: CASSYEGLKNQETPYF.

This clonotype was recorded once. The chain is built from TRBV13 and TRBJ2-3, with 7 bases identical to TRBD2. The V segment lost 4 bases and the J segment 6 bases; nucleotides outside the gene matches: 10. Germline-derived CDR1 and CDR2 are PRHDT and FYEKMQ (reference sequence). This CDR3 has 15 amino acids. In DNA, the CDR3 is TGTGCCAGCAGCTCCGGACTAGTTATTTCGGATACGCAGTATTTT. Protein: CASSSGLVISDTQYF.

In its sample, this clonotype was seen many times. The chain recombines TRBV7-9 with TRBJ2-2, with D possibly being TRBD2 (5 bases). This CDR3 spans 20 amino acids. Germline lookup yields CDR1 SEHNR and CDR2 FQNEAQ (reference sequence). Trimming cost V 1 base and J 0 bases, with 21 bases left between them. CDR3 sequence: CASSLVEVRVGDSNTGELFF. For the CDR3, the DNA is TGTGCCAGCAGCTTAGTCGAAGTGCGGGTTGGGGATTCGAACACCGGGGAGCTGTTTTTT.

This chain connects TRBV20-1 to TRBJ1-2; D gene unclear. V was pared by 5 bases and J by 1 base, with 5 bases between. The CDR3 covers 11 residues. CDR1 and CDR2 (germline): DFQATT, SNEGSKA (reference sequence). The CDR3 reads CSAVDNYGYTF. CDR3 nucleotides: TGCAGTGCTGTCGATAACTATGGCTACACCTTC.

In this sample, this clonotype turned up many times. This chain connects TRBV30 to TRBJ2-3; D may be TRBD2 (5 bases). Germline values: CDR1 GTSNPN, CDR2 SVGIG (reference sequence). Trimming took off 0 bases at V and 2 bases at J, with 12 bases between the two ends. CDR3 length equals 15 residues. The CDR3 sequence is CAWSVLGSTTDTQYF. CDR3 DNA: TGTGCCTGGAGTGTACTTGGGAGTACCACAGATACGCAGTATTTT.

This clonotype came up a few times. The chain couples TRBV21-1 to TRBJ2-7. TRBV21-1 is noted as a pseudogene. This CDR3 is built from 17 residues. CDR3 bases: TGTGCCAGCAGCAACCAAAAGAAACGACTAGCTCCTACGAAGCAGTACTTC. It translates to CASSNQKKRLAPTKQYF.

This clonotype was found a few times. In DNA form, the CDR3 reads TGTGCAAGTCGCTTTACGGGCCGCCAGGCGAGGGGCAATCAGCCCCAGCATTTT. It encodes CASRFTGRQARGNQPQHF. V gene TRBV12-2 combines with J gene TRBJ1-5; TRBD1 is the table's D call and was not checked against the DNA. TRBV12-2 is a pseudogene. The CDR3 covers 18 residues.

This clonotype has just a few counts. The chain uses TRBV7-9 and TRBJ2-2; 7 nucleotides line up with TRBD1. V lost 6 bases to trimming and J lost 3 bases; unmatched junction nucleotides: 7. The CDR3 totals 15 residues. Looked up from germline, CDR1 is SEHNR and CDR2 is FQNEAQ (reference sequence). The CDR3 DNA is TGTGCCAGCAGTACACAGGGGACCTACACCGGGGAGCTGTTTTTT. This gives the protein CASSTQGTYTGELFF.

This clonotype was detected a few times. The chain links TRBV6-1 to TRBJ2-1; 10 bases map to TRBD1. This CDR3 is 17 amino acids long. Losses at the gene ends were 2 bases for V and 9 bases for J; bases not matched to a gene: 13. CDR1 and CDR2 from the germline V gene are MNHNS and SASEGT. The CDR3 sequence is CASSERYPGQGLGEQFF. The CDR3 nucleotides read TGTGCCAGCAGTGAAAGATATCCGGGACAGGGGTTGGGTGAGCAGTTCTTC.

This clonotype was counted ten times or more. This CDR3 reads CASSQEYGAYGYTF. The DNA of the CDR3 is TGCGCCAGCAGCCAAGAGTACGGGGCCTATGGCTACACCTTC. V usage is TRBV4-1 and J usage is TRBJ1-2; tentative D call: TRBD1 (5 bases). Germline V CDR1 and CDR2: MGHRA, YSYEKL. The CDR3 consists of 14 residues. V was pared by 0 bases and J by 4 bases, with 9 bases between.

As to this clonotype: A much larger clone sits a single nucleotide away, making a read error possible. The CDR3 loop reads CASSLWIADNVQFF. The CDR3 coding sequence is TGTGCCAGCAGCTTATGGATAGCGGACAATGTGCAGTTCTTC. V and J are TRBV11-2 and TRBJ2-1; possibly TRBD2 for D (6 bases). The CDR3 is 14 amino acids. Looked up from germline, CDR1 is SGHAT and CDR2 is FQNNGV.

This clonotype was recorded at least ten times. The chain carries TRBV5-1 and TRBJ1-1; TRBD1 might be the D (6 bases). The germline V and J ends were trimmed by 0 bases and 6 bases, with 21 bases remaining between them. The CDR3 has 17 residues. CDR1 and CDR2 (germline): SGHRS, YFSETQ. CDR3 sequence: CASSLGFGRTVLSEAFF. The CDR3 region has the DNA TGCGCCAGCAGCTTGGGTTTTGGGCGGACAGTTCTTTCTGAAGCTTTCTTT.

This clonotype has ten or more counts. The chain is built from TRBV19 and TRBJ2-5, with 7 bases that match TRBD2. The CDR3 is 16 residues long. The J segment lost 1 base and the V segment lost 1 base, leaving 6 bases of the junction unmatched. Germline V gene sequence: CDR1 LNHDA, CDR2 SQIVND (reference sequence). The CDR3 is CASSIGVRGSQETQYF. In DNA form, the CDR3 reads TGTGCCAGTAGTATAGGAGTACGCGGGAGCCAAGAGACCCAGTACTTC.

Comment on this clonotype: At one boundary the junction diverges from the germline segment, which might be a read error. V and J are TRBV19 and TRBJ1-1, with 8 bases lining up with TRBD1. The length of the CDR3 is 15 residues. CDR1 and CDR2 (germline): LNHDA, SQIVND (reference sequence). CDR3 in DNA: TGTGCCAGTAGTCCGCCGGACAGGGTGAACGCTGAAGCTTTCTTT. Amino acids: CASSPPDRVNAEAFF. Filled out from reference TRBV19 and TRBJ1-1, the complete variable domain reads DGGITQSPKYLFRKEGQNVTLSCEQNLNHDAMYWYRQDPGQGLRLIYYSQIVNDFQKGDIAEGYSVSREKKESFPLTVTSAQKNPTAFYLCASSPPDRVNAEAFFGQGTRLTVV.

This rearrangement joins TRBV12-3 or TRBV12-4 to TRBJ2-7, with D perhaps TRBD2 (6 bases). V was shortened by 6 bases and J by 2 bases, with 17 bases between the two germline ends. This CDR3 is built from 15 residues. CDR3 sequence: CASSPGLPYPYEQYF. The CDR3, as DNA: TGTGCCAGCAGCCCGGGACTGCCATATCCCTACGAGCAGTACTTC.